The 31 T cell receptor beta chains listed next were all sequenced from one sample in a study of T cells after yellow fever vaccination (dated by TCRdb to between 2019 and 2020). Libraries were constructed by 5' RACE. Sequencer: Illumina NovaSeq 6000. TCRdb ran its own pipeline on the public reads, namely fastp trimming at Q25 and MiXCR clone calling, and kept in-frame beta chains. Here each entry gathers all rows of one CDR3 protein and keeps the most common genes and DNA. The sample profile shows around 300,000 distinct CDR3 sequences; roughly 3.9% of them were found once. Clones ranked in the top ten supply 20% to 25% of the sample. Read against the paper, the sample's treatment or condition label means: live attenuated yellow fever vaccine strain. The material was PBMCs, obtained 5 days after the yellow fever booster vaccination. All receptors come from a young man who received the YFV17D yellow fever vaccine.

The chain links TRBV7-2 to TRBJ1-2; D gene ambiguous. Germline V lookup: CDR1 SGHTA, CDR2 FQGNSA. The CDR3 spans 12 residues. Trimming shortened V by 4 bases and J by 1 base, and 4 bases separated the two germline ends. In DNA, the CDR3 is TGTGCCAGCAGCTGGGATAACTATGGCTACACCTTC. This translates into CASSWDNYGYTF.

This clonotype has only a few counts. The chain joins TRBV11-2 to TRBJ2-3; TRBD2 might be the D (6 bases). Germline CDR1 is SGHAT and CDR2 is FQNNGV. Trimming shortened V by 11 bases and J by 7 bases, and 19 bases separated the two germline ends. The length of the CDR3 is 13 residues. CDR3 sequence (DNA): TGTGCCGGACTATCGGTTAACGGAAATACGCAGTATTTT. Its translation is CAGLSVNGNTQYF.

This clonotype was observed a few times. Here the CDR3 reads CSVSAYNEQFF. As DNA, the CDR3 is TGCAGCGTTTCAGCCTACAATGAGCAGTTCTTC. This chain links TRBV29-1 with TRBJ2-1; D is unresolved. V shed 5 bases and J shed 2 bases, with 4 bases lying between them. The CDR3 extends over 11 amino acids. Germline CDR1 SQVTM, CDR2 ANQGSEA.

As regards this clonotype: The junction does not match germline at one end; this may be a read error. V gene TRBV20-1 combines with J gene TRBJ2-5; D unclear. Germline V gene data show CDR1 as DFQATT and CDR2 as SNEGSKA (reference sequence). CDR3 size: 11 residues. This CDR3 reads CCARREEAQYF. CDR3 nucleotide sequence: TGCTGTGCTAGACGCGAAGAGGCCCAGTACTTC.

A note on this clonotype: At one boundary the junction diverges from the germline segment, which might be a read error. The chain employs TRBV29-1 and TRBJ2-1; weak D call: TRBD2 (7 bases). Germline CDR1 and CDR2: SQVTM and ANQGSEA. This CDR3 is 14 amino acids long. In nucleotides, the CDR3 is TGCAGCGTTTGGGGGGGGCTAGCGGACAATGAGCAGCTCTTC. It encodes CSVWGGLADNEQLF.

The sample holds many counts of this clonotype. This CDR3 is CSASLPGASKNIQYF. CDR3 sequence (DNA): TGCAGTGCTAGTTTACCGGGGGCGTCCAAAAACATTCAGTACTTC. This chain links TRBV20-1 with TRBJ2-4; either TRBD1 or TRBD2 may fit D (6 bases each). CDR3 length: 15 amino acids. Per germline, CDR1 DFQATT and CDR2 SNEGSKA (reference sequence). The V end was cut by 3 bases, the J end by 2 bases, with 14 bases between.

This clonotype was seen a few times. V gene TRBV4-3 combines with J gene TRBJ1-6; tentatively, D is TRBD1 (5 bases). The length of the CDR3 is 17 residues. V was shortened by 0 bases and J by 6 bases, with 15 bases between the two germline ends. CDR1 and CDR2 from the germline V gene are LGHNA and YSLEER. The CDR3 here is CASSQDLLAGPNSPLHF. The DNA of the CDR3 is TGCGCCAGCAGCCAAGATTTACTGGCGGGGCCTAATTCACCCCTCCACTTT.

There are a few counts of this clonotype. V is TRBV5-1 and J is TRBJ2-5, with D perhaps TRBD2 (6 bases). V was trimmed by 8 bases and J by 5 bases, leaving 22 bases between them. Germline values: CDR1 SGHRS, CDR2 YFSETQ. This CDR3 is 15 amino acids long. The CDR3 here is CASHYGGSAPETQYF. As DNA, the CDR3 is TGCGCCAGTCACTATGGGGGGTCCGCACCCGAGACCCAGTACTTC.

This clonotype was counted only a few times. The rearrangement joins TRBV19 to TRBJ2-1, with TRBD1 identical over 8 bases. The CDR3 extends over 14 amino acids. Germline assignment: CDR1 LNHDA and CDR2 SQIVND (reference sequence). Germline trimming cut 6 bases from V and 5 bases from J; bases unmatched to any gene: 6. The CDR3 DNA is TGTGCCAGTAGGAGACAGGGGCGGCACAATGAGCAGTTCTTC. Translated, it gives CASRRQGRHNEQFF.

This clonotype was detected a few times. This chain uses TRBV20-1 with TRBJ2-1; maybe TRBD2 (7 bases). The CDR3 totals 14 residues. Trimming removed 6 bases at V and 2 bases at J, with 14 bases between. From germline, CDR1 is DFQATT and CDR2 SNEGSKA (reference sequence). CDR3 sequence reads: CSATLGGPYNEQFF. CDR3 DNA sequence: TGCAGTGCCACTTTGGGGGGGCCCTACAATGAGCAGTTCTTC.

The chain carries TRBV9 and TRBJ2-3; TRBD1 agrees at 9 bases. This CDR3 is built from 14 residues. V was pared by 6 bases and J by 2 bases, with 4 bases of the junction left unmatched. Germline CDR1 and CDR2: SGDLS and YYNGEE. CDR3 sequence: CASTWDRDTDTQYF. The CDR3 DNA is TGTGCCAGCACCTGGGACAGGGACACAGATACGCAGTATTTT. The full variable domain, with the rest looked up from reference TRBV9 and TRBJ2-3, is DSGVTQTPKHLITATGQRVTLRCSPRSGDLSVYWYQQSLDQGLQFLIQYYNGEERAKGNILERFSAQQFPDLHSELNLSSLELGDSALYFCASTWDRDTDTQYFGPGTRLTVL.

This chain connects TRBV5-1 to TRBJ1-1; D is possibly TRBD1 (5 bases). CDR1 and CDR2 (germline): SGHRS, YFSETQ. The CDR3 consists of 15 residues. V lost 1 base and J lost 5, with 15 bases in between. The CDR3 nucleotides are TGCGCCAGCAGCTTGACAAGGGGAGAGGGAACTGAAGCTTTCTTT. This codes for CASSLTRGEGTEAFF.

This clonotype was counted only a few times. The rearrangement uses TRBV11-2 and TRBJ2-1; 8 positions match TRBD2. Looked up from germline, CDR1 is SGHAT and CDR2 is FQNNGV. This CDR3 has 16 residues. V lost 1 base to trimming and J lost 2 bases; unmatched junction nucleotides: 4. CDR3 protein: CASSLGPGGPYNEQFF. The CDR3 DNA sequence: TGTGCCAGCAGCTTAGGACCGGGGGGGCCCTACAATGAGCAGTTCTTC.

This clonotype has a count of ten or more. The J gene is TRBJ1-1, the V gene TRBV7-2; maybe TRBD1 (6 bases). Trimming removed 0 bases from V and 1 base from J, with 12 bases in between. The CDR3 runs to 16 residues. The germline V gene encodes CDR1 SGHTA and CDR2 FQGNSA. The CDR3 spells CASSLAGRTANTEAFF. CDR3 nucleotide sequence: TGTGCCAGCAGCTTAGCGGGGCGGACAGCGAACACTGAAGCTTTCTTT.

The V call is TRBV6-6, the J call TRBJ2-5; the D is unclear. CDR3 length equals 13 residues. V lost 7 bases and J lost 7, with 16 bases in between. Germline CDR1 MNHNY, CDR2 SVGAGI (reference sequence). In DNA, the CDR3 is TGTGCCAGCACCTGGGAACAGCTAGGGACCCAGTACTTC. Translation: CASTWEQLGTQYF.

The chain has TRBV19 and TRBJ2-1; D is perhaps TRBD2 (5 bases). Trimming cost V 6 bases and J 5 bases, with 20 bases left between them. This CDR3 comprises 16 residues. Germline V gene sequence: CDR1 LNHDA, CDR2 SQIVND (reference sequence). The CDR3 loop reads CASSLVVRRQHNEQFF. Written as DNA, the CDR3 is TGTGCCAGTAGCCTCGTGGTCCGGAGGCAGCACAATGAGCAGTTCTTC.

This clonotype was counted between two and nine times. The chain uses TRBV6-5 and TRBJ1-2; D remains unclear. This CDR3 is 15 amino acids long. CDR1 MNHEY and CDR2 SVGAGI come from the germline V gene. Deletions cut 8 bases from V and 0 bases from J, with 16 bases between. This CDR3 is CASHQGGFTNYGYTF. The CDR3 bases are TGTGCCAGCCACCAAGGTGGTTTTACTAACTATGGCTACACCTTC.

This clonotype was recorded at least ten times. The chain carries TRBV7-6 and TRBJ2-3; D gene unclear. Germline lookup yields CDR1 SGHVS and CDR2 FNYEAQ. CDR3 length: 12 residues. Trimming shortened V by 3 bases and J by 5 bases, and 6 bases separated the two germline ends. The CDR3 nucleotides are TGTGCCAGCAGCTTTTCGGGAGATACGCAGTATTTT. This gives the protein CASSFSGDTQYF. Based on the CDR3 plus reference TRBV7-6 and TRBJ2-3, the full variable domain is GAGVSQSPRYKVTKRGQDVALRCDPISGHVSLYWYRQALGQGPEFLTYFNYEAQQDKSGLPNDRFSAERPEGSISTLTIQRTEQRDSAMYRCASSFSGDTQYFGPGTRLTVL.

This chain joins TRBV7-8 and TRBJ1-4; D is ambiguous. Trimming shortened V by 1 base and J by 7 bases, and 13 bases separated the two germline ends. The CDR3 totals 15 residues. Germline values: CDR1 SGHVS, CDR2 FQNEAQ. In DNA, the CDR3 is TGTGCCAGCAGCTTAGATGGAGAGCTAGGTGAAAAACTGTTTTTT. Protein product: CASSLDGELGEKLFF.

J is TRBJ2-3 and V is TRBV12-3 or TRBV12-4; a weak D match, TRBD2 (6 bases). The CDR3 contains 16 residues. Trimming left V 2 bases short and J 1 base short, with 13 bases between. The CDR3 DNA reads TGTGCCAGCAGTTTACTTGGCGGGGTCGGCACAGATACGCAGTATTTT. Amino acids: CASSLLGGVGTDTQYF.

There are a few counts of this clonotype. This chain joins TRBV20-1 and TRBJ1-1; TRBD1 agrees at 8 bases. CDR1 is DFQATT and CDR2 is SNEGSKA in the germline V gene (reference sequence). The CDR3 extends over 12 amino acids. V gave up 8 bases and J gave up 0 bases; unmatched junction bases: 2. CDR3: CSWTGMNTEAFF. The CDR3, as DNA: TGCAGTTGGACAGGGATGAACACTGAAGCTTTCTTT.

Of note for this clonotype: The CDR3 ends on some other residue instead of the conserved phenylalanine or tryptophan, so this is likely a read error. The chain recombines TRBV6-6 with TRBJ2-2; weak D call: TRBD1 (5 bases). The CDR3 has 12 amino acids. V dropped 7 bases and J dropped 4 bases, with 7 bases sitting between them. CDR1 MNHNY and CDR2 SVGAGI come from the germline V gene (reference sequence). CDR3 sequence: CASIQGTGELFS. CDR3 sequence (DNA): TGTGCCAGCATTCAGGGCACCGGGGAGCTGTTTTCT.

There are many counts of this clonotype. V and J are TRBV7-2 and TRBJ2-7; possibly TRBD2 for D (6 bases). From germline, CDR1 is SGHTA and CDR2 FQGNSA. The ends were cut back, 5 bases at V and 5 bases at J, with 10 bases in the middle. The CDR3 spans 12 residues. CDR3 loop: CASSRGGNEQYV. In nucleotides, the CDR3 is TGTGCCAGCAGCAGGGGAGGCAACGAGCAGTACGTC.

This clonotype showed up many times. V gene TRBV20-1 combines with J gene TRBJ2-1; 7 nucleotides align to TRBD2. V shed 6 bases, J shed 9 bases, and the junction held 17 bases outside the gene matches. CDR1 is DFQATT, CDR2 SNEGSKA, per germline (reference sequence). The CDR3 sequence is 15 residues long. CDR3 nucleotide sequence: TGCAGTGCCAACCGACCCCGGGGGGTTAGCCGTGAGCAGTTCTTC. It specifies CSANRPRGVSREQFF.

This clonotype was counted a few times. This sequence joins TRBV14 and TRBJ1-4, with a possible D match to TRBD1 (6 bases). The CDR3 runs to 15 residues. Germline assignment: CDR1 SGHDN and CDR2 FVKESK. The V end was cut by 4 bases, the J end by 7 bases, with 16 bases between. The CDR3 spells CASSLRGDTLEKLFF. CDR3 nucleotides: TGTGCCAGCAGCCTCCGGGGGGACACCCTTGAAAAACTGTTTTTT. The full variable domain, with the rest looked up from reference TRBV14 and TRBJ1-4, is EAGVTQFPSHSVIEKGQTVTLRCDPISGHDNLYWYRRVMGKEIKFLLHFVKESKQDESGMPNNRFLAERTGGTYSTLKVQPAELEDSGVYFCASSLRGDTLEKLFFGSGTQLSVL.

The table lists this clonotype with many counts. The chain joins TRBV27 to TRBJ2-3, with 10 bases aligning to TRBD1. The germline V gene encodes CDR1 MNHEY and CDR2 SMNVEV (reference sequence). This CDR3 is built from 12 residues. V was pared by 8 bases and J by 4 bases, with 0 bases of the junction left unmatched. The CDR3 here is CASGTGADTQYF. The CDR3 DNA reads as TGTGCCAGCGGGACAGGGGCAGATACGCAGTATTTT.

This sequence joins TRBV11-3 and TRBJ2-1, with 12 bases identical to TRBD2. The V gene's germline CDR1 is SGHNT and CDR2 YENEEA. V lost 5 bases, J lost 6 bases, and 5 bases stayed unmatched. The CDR3 sequence is 15 residues long. CDR3 nucleotides: TGTGCCAGCAGCAGGACTAGCGGGGCCGGCAATGAGCAGTTCTTC. Its translation is CASSRTSGAGNEQFF.

The chain couples TRBV2 to TRBJ2-3, with D uncertain. Between the trimmed V and J ends, which lost 5 bases and 0 bases, there was a span of 12 bases. This CDR3 comprises 15 residues. The V gene's germline CDR1 is SNHLY and CDR2 FYNNEI. CDR3 region: CASSKSLDSTDTQYF. The CDR3 DNA is TGTGCCAGCAGTAAATCCCTTGATAGCACAGATACGCAGTATTTT.

The V call is TRBV12-3 or TRBV12-4, the J call TRBJ2-2; TRBD1 matches at 7 bases. The V and J ends lost 6 bases and 2 bases, in that order; junction bases with no gene match: 3. This CDR3 region has 14 residues. As DNA, the CDR3 is TGTGCCAGCAGGACAGGGCTAAACACCGGGGAGCTGTTTTTT. Protein sequence: CASRTGLNTGELFF.

This clonotype showed up many times. This chain joins TRBV7-8 and TRBJ1-5; D perhaps matches TRBD1 (6 bases). Germline assignment: CDR1 SGHVS and CDR2 FQNEAQ. The ends were cut back, 1 base at V and 11 bases at J, with 15 bases in the middle. The CDR3 length is 14 residues. CDR3 bases: TGTGCCAGCAGCTTAGGCAGGGACACCGACACCCAGCATTTT. The encoded protein is CASSLGRDTDTQHF.

This clonotype was counted a few times. The chain employs TRBV27 and TRBJ2-1; TRBD2 matches 10 bases. J was trimmed by 3 bases and V by 8 bases; bases with no gene match: 7. This CDR3 is built from 15 residues. Germline CDR1 is MNHEY and CDR2 is SMNVEV (reference sequence). The CDR3 reads CASLGLAANYNEQFF. The CDR3 DNA sequence: TGTGCCAGCCTCGGACTAGCGGCGAACTACAATGAGCAGTTCTTC.